This passage covers 22 T cell receptor beta chains from one sample sequenced in a study of cytomegalovirus exposure and HLA in healthy donors. PCR amplification relied on 60 Vbeta primers (plus 13 Jbeta primers). Clones were read by immunoSEQ multiplex PCR, and TCRdb kept only the in-frame ones, dropping some. The sample includes around 150,000 clones, 76% seen only once; the top ten take approximately 1.6%. Sequencing was performed on PBMCs. The receptors shown here come from a woman aged 40 to 50 in good health and CMV-seronegative.

The rearrangement joins TRBV11-1 to TRBJ1-2; D is unclear. Trimming took 6 bases from V and 2 from J, leaving 16 bases between them. There are 15 residues in the CDR3. Germline CDR1 and CDR2: SGHAT and FQDESV (reference sequence). The CDR3 region has the DNA TGTGCCAGCAGGTATGGGCCGGAACCGAACTATGGCTACACCTTC. This translates into CASRYGPEPNYGYTF.

This chain joins TRBV5-1 and TRBJ2-7; TRBD2 agrees at 8 bases. The CDR3 sequence is 14 residues long. V lost 0 bases to trimming and J lost 4 bases; unmatched junction nucleotides: 3. Germline values: CDR1 SGHRS, CDR2 YFSETQ. This chain's CDR3 is CASSLVGRDYEQYF. The CDR3 DNA sequence: TGCGCCAGCAGCTTGGTCGGGAGGGATTACGAGCAGTACTTC.

The chain uses TRBV30 and TRBJ2-7, with D maybe TRBD2 (5 bases). Trimming shortened V by 0 bases and J by 2 bases, and 20 bases separated the two germline ends. Germline values: CDR1 GTSNPN, CDR2 SVGIG (reference sequence). The CDR3 length is 17 residues. Here the CDR3 DNA reads TGTGCCTGGAGTGTCCTGATATTTGGGGAGTTGGCCTACGAGCAGTACTTC. It yields the protein CAWSVLIFGELAYEQYF.

This clone has a single count. The chain employs TRBV5-8 and TRBJ2-7; the match to TRBD2 covers 9 bases. CDR3 length equals 17 residues. The V gene end was trimmed by 4 bases and the J gene end by 3 bases; junction bases not matched to a gene: 14. CDR1 and CDR2 from the germline V gene are SGHTS and YDEGEE. The CDR3 DNA is TGTGCCAGCAGCCGACCGGGGGTAGCGGGGGAACACTACGAGCAGTACTTC. Encoded protein: CASSRPGVAGEHYEQYF.

The genes are TRBV28 and TRBJ2-7; 12 bases agree with TRBD2. The CDR3 loop spans 14 amino acids. The V and J ends lost 6 bases and 4 bases, in that order; junction bases with no gene match: 4. In germline, CDR1 is MDHEN, CDR2 SYDVKM. In DNA, the CDR3 is TGTGCCAGCAGAACTAGCGGGGGGAGTTACGAGCAGTACTTC. This codes for CASRTSGGSYEQYF.

The chain recombines TRBV2 with TRBJ1-3; D gene unclear. The germline V gene encodes CDR1 SNHLY and CDR2 FYNNEI. The V end was cut by 7 bases, the J end by 4 bases, with 14 bases between. The CDR3 spans 14 residues. The CDR3 region has the DNA TGTGCCAGCACCCGCGAACCGTCGGGAAACACCATATATTTT. Translation gives CASTREPSGNTIYF.

The gene calls are TRBV28 and TRBJ2-4; 9 nucleotides align to TRBD1. V trimming: 5 bases; J trimming: 6 bases; junction bases outside the gene matches: 2. Germline values: CDR1 MDHEN, CDR2 SYDVKM. This CDR3 is 13 amino acids long. The DNA for the CDR3 is TGTGCCAGCAGTGGGACAGGGATAAACATTCAGTACTTC. Translated, it gives CASSGTGINIQYF.

The chain is built from TRBV28 and TRBJ2-6; 7 bases agree with TRBD1. Germline V gives CDR1 MDHEN, CDR2 SYDVKM. Trimming at V came to 5 bases and at J to 4 bases, leaving 14 bases not matched to a gene. CDR3 length: 18 amino acids. This chain's CDR3 is CASSKTGTRVRGANVLTF. The DNA of the CDR3 is TGTGCCAGCAGTAAGACAGGGACGAGGGTTCGGGGGGCCAACGTCCTGACTTTC.

The J gene is TRBJ1-2, the V gene TRBV30; D possibly corresponds to TRBD1 (6 bases). This CDR3 has 13 amino acids. The germline gives CDR1 GTSNPN, CDR2 SVGIG (reference sequence). The V end was cut by 8 bases, the J end by 1 base, with 14 bases between. The CDR3, as DNA: TGTGCCCGAACGGGGGGGCTTAACTATGGCTACACCTTC. It codes for CARTGGLNYGYTF.

V usage is TRBV5-1 and J usage is TRBJ2-3, with 11 bases matching TRBD2. Trimming at V came to 0 bases and at J to 2 bases, leaving 8 bases not matched to a gene. Germline CDR1 SGHRS, CDR2 YFSETQ. The CDR3 loop spans 18 amino acids. The CDR3 DNA is TGCGCCAGCAGCTTGGGGCTAGCGGGGGGCCGTGACACAGATACGCAGTATTTT. Protein sequence: CASSLGLAGGRDTDTQYF.

This clone was counted a few times. This sequence joins TRBV12-2 and TRBJ1-1; the table's D call, TRBD1, has no DNA check behind it. TRBV12-2 is an annotated pseudogene. The CDR3 extends over 20 amino acids. The CDR3 region is CASRRERKGAAIPGNTEAFF. For the CDR3, the DNA is TGTGCAAGTCGCCGTGAACGGAAGGGGGCGGCGATACCTGGGAACACTGAAGCTTTCTTT.

The chain uses TRBV2 and TRBJ1-2; D not certain. V lost 3 bases to trimming and J lost 5 bases, with 4 bases between them. CDR1 SNHLY and CDR2 FYNNEI come from the germline V gene. The CDR3 sequence is 11 residues long. The CDR3, as DNA: TGTGCCAGCAGTGATGAGTATGGCTACACCTTC. Protein sequence: CASSDEYGYTF.

This sequence joins TRBV7-2 and TRBJ2-5; D ambiguous. Deletions cut 10 bases from V and 0 bases from J, with 12 bases between. The CDR3 covers 13 residues. Germline V gene sequence: CDR1 SGHTA, CDR2 FQGNSA. The DNA of the CDR3 is TGTGCCACCCTCCCTAGGTACCAAGAGACCCAGTACTTC. Amino acid sequence: CATLPRYQETQYF. Filled out from reference TRBV7-2 and TRBJ2-5, the complete variable domain reads GAGVSQSPSNKVTEKGKDVELRCDPISGHTALYWYRQSLGQGLEFLIYFQGNSAPDKSGLPSDRFSAERTGGSVSTLTIQRTQQEDSAVYLCATLPRYQETQYFGPGTRLLVL.

The chain is built from TRBV2 and TRBJ1-3; D possibly corresponds to TRBD1 (5 bases). V shed 7 bases and J shed 8 bases, with 21 bases lying between them. The CDR3 consists of 15 residues. Germline V gene sequence: CDR1 SNHLY, CDR2 FYNNEI. The CDR3 sequence is CASTRSGAGGDTIYF. CDR3 bases: TGTGCCAGCACCAGGAGTGGGGCGGGGGGAGACACCATATATTTT.

The chain joins TRBV4-2 to TRBJ2-2; 11 nucleotides line up with TRBD1. CDR1 and CDR2 (germline): LGHNA, YNFKEQ. J gave up 3 bases and V 4 bases, and 7 bases lay outside the gene matches. This CDR3 has 17 residues. The CDR3 here is CASSPTLDRGHTGELFF. The CDR3 DNA follows: TGTGCCAGCAGCCCAACCCTGGACAGGGGGCACACCGGGGAGCTGTTTTTT.

V usage is TRBV6-1 and J usage is TRBJ1-2, with 10 nucleotides matching TRBD1. Germline CDR1 and CDR2: MNHNS and SASEGT. The CDR3 consists of 15 residues. After removal of 5 bases from V and 5 bases from J, the junction contained 8 bases not matched to a gene. Written as DNA, the CDR3 is TGTGCCAGCAGTATGCGACAGGGGGCGCCTTATGGCTACACCTTC. Amino acids: CASSMRQGAPYGYTF.

This chain links TRBV2 with TRBJ1-1; 10 bases are a match to TRBD1. Germline CDR1 and CDR2: SNHLY and FYNNEI. This CDR3 spans 13 amino acids. The trim removed 5 bases at V and 8 bases at J, leaving 5 bases unmatched. The CDR3 loop reads CASSTGQGLEAFF. The CDR3 bases are TGTGCCAGCAGTACGGGACAGGGGCTGGAAGCTTTCTTT.

This clone was recorded a few times. As DNA, the CDR3 is TGTGCCAGCAGTAGACTAGCGGGAGACAACGAGCAGTACTTC. Protein product: CASSRLAGDNEQYF. The V call is TRBV6-5, the J call TRBJ2-7; TRBD2 matches 12 bases. This CDR3 comprises 14 residues. Unmatched junction bases numbered 4, after V lost 5 bases and J lost 5 bases. Germline loops: CDR1 MNHEY, CDR2 SVGAGI.

The CDR3 loop is CAWRRTGYNYGYTF. Written as DNA, the CDR3 is TGTGCCTGGAGACGGACAGGTTATAACTATGGCTACACCTTC. The genes are TRBV30 and TRBJ1-2; 7 bases are shared with TRBD1. From germline, CDR1 is GTSNPN and CDR2 SVGIG (reference sequence). With V trimmed by 3 bases and J by 1 base, 5 bases remained unmatched. The CDR3 length is 14 residues.

V is TRBV2 and J is TRBJ2-3; D is uncertain. Germline V lookup: CDR1 SNHLY, CDR2 FYNNEI. The V gene lost 2 bases and the J gene lost 7 bases, with 7 bases spanning the gap. The CDR3 spans 12 residues. The DNA of the CDR3 is TGTGCCAGCAGTGAAATGTTCAATACGCAGTATTTT. Residues: CASSEMFNTQYF.

CDR3 sequence: CASSRSPDRLQEQFF. CDR3 bases: TGTGCCAGCAGCAGGTCCCCGGACAGACTCCAGGAGCAGTTCTTC. The genes are TRBV27 and TRBJ2-1; D may be TRBD1 (6 bases). The CDR3 has 15 amino acids. Germline V CDR1 and CDR2: MNHEY, SMNVEV (reference sequence). Trimming pared 6 bases from V and 10 bases from J, leaving 22 bases between.

J is TRBJ1-5 and V is TRBV15, with 7 bases fitting TRBD1. From germline, CDR1 is LNHNV and CDR2 YYDKDF (reference sequence). The trim removed 0 bases at V and 4 bases at J, leaving 9 bases unmatched. The CDR3 is made up of 17 amino acids. The CDR3 protein is CATSRDGSRGRNQPQHF. Here the CDR3 DNA reads TGTGCCACCAGCAGAGATGGGTCCAGGGGGAGGAATCAGCCCCAGCATTTT.